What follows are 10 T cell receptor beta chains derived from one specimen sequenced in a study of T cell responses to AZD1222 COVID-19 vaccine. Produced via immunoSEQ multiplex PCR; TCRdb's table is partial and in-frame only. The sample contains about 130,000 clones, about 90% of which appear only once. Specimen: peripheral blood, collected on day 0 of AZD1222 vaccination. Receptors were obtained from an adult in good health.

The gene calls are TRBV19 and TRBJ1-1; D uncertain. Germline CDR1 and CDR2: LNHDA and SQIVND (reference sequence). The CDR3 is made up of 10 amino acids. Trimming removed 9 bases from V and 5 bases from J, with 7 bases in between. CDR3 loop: CASAETEAFF. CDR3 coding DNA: TGTGCCAGCGCCGAAACTGAAGCTTTCTTT. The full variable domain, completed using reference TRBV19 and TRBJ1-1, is DGGITQSPKYLFRKEGQNVTLSCEQNLNHDAMYWYRQDPGQGLRLIYYSQIVNDFQKGDIAEGYSVSREKKESFPLTVTSAQKNPTAFYLCASAETEAFFGQGTRLTVV.

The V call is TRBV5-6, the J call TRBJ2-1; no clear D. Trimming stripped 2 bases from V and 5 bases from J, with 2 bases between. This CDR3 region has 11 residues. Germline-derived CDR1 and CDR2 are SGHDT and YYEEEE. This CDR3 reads CASSFNNEQFF. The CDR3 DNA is TGTGCCAGCAGCTTTAACAATGAGCAGTTCTTC.

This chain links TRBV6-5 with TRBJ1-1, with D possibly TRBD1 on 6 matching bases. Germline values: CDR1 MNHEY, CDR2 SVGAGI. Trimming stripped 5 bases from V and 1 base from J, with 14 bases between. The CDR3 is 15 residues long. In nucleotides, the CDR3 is TGTGCCAGCAGTATTCTCCCACAGGGGAACACTGAAGCTTTCTTT. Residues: CASSILPQGNTEAFF.

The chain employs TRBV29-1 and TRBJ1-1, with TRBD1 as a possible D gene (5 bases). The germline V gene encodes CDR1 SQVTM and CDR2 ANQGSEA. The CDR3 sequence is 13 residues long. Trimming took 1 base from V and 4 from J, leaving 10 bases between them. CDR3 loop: CSVEGQGGTEAFF. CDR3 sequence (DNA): TGCAGCGTTGAAGGGCAGGGCGGCACTGAAGCTTTCTTT.

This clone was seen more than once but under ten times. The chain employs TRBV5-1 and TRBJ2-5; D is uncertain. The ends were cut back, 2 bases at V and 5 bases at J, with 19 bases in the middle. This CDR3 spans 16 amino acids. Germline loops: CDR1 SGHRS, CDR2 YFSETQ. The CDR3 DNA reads TGCGCCAGCAGCTTCGACCGACACGCCAAAAGGGAGACCCAGTACTTC. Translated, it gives CASSFDRHAKRETQYF.

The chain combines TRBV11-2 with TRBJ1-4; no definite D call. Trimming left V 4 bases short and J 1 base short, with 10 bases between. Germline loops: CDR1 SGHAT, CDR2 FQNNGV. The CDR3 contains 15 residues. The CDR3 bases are TGTGCCAGCAGCTCACAAGGGAGAACTAATGAAAAACTGTTTTTT. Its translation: CASSSQGRTNEKLFF. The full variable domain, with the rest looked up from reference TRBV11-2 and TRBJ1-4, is EAGVAQSPRYKIIEKRQSVAFWCNPISGHATLYWYQQILGQGPKLLIQFQNNGVVDDSQLPKDRFSAERLKGVDSTLKIQPAKLEDSAVYLCASSSQGRTNEKLFFGSGTQLSVL.

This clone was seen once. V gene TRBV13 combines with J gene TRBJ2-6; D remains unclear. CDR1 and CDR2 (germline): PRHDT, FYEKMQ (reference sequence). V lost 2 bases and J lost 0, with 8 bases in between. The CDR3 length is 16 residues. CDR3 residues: CASSLLVGSGANVLTF. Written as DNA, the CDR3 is TGTGCCAGCAGCTTATTAGTGGGCTCTGGGGCCAACGTCCTGACTTTC.

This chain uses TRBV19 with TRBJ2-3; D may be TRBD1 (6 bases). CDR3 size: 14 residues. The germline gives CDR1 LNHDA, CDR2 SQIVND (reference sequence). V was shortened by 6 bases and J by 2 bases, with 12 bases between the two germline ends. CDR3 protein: CASSIGQFTDTQYF. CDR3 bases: TGTGCCAGTAGCATTGGACAGTTCACAGATACGCAGTATTTT. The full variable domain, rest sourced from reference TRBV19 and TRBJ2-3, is DGGITQSPKYLFRKEGQNVTLSCEQNLNHDAMYWYRQDPGQGLRLIYYSQIVNDFQKGDIAEGYSVSREKKESFPLTVTSAQKNPTAFYLCASSIGQFTDTQYFGPGTRLTVL.

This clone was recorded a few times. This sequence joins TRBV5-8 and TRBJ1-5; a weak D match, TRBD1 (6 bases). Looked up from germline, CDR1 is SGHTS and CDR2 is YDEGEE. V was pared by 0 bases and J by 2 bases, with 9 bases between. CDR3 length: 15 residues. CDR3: CASSLEGGGNQPQHF. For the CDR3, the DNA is TGTGCCAGCAGCTTGGAGGGGGGAGGCAATCAGCCCCAGCATTTT.

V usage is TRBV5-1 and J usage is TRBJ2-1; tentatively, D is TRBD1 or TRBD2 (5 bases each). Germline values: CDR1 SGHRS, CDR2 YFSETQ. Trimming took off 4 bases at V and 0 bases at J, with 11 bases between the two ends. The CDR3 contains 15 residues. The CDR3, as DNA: TGCGCCAGCAGCCGGGACCGTAGCTCCTACAATGAGCAGTTCTTC. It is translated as CASSRDRSSYNEQFF.